This TCR beta chain was retrieved from a study of human T cells and chemical hapten exposure. Across the whole study: Yields of TCR per sample differed, chiefly owing to small differences in pooled library volume.

Time point: patch test 1, 2 weeks after DPC sensitization. Noted treatment: therapeutic diphenylcyclopropenone sensitization with weekly scalp DPC. Per germline, CDR1 SGHTA and CDR2 FQGNSA. V gave up 5 bases and J gave up 1 base; unmatched junction bases: 6. The CDR3 runs to 17 residues. This clonotype was seen a few times. Antigen unknown. Overall study findings and caveats: There was a positive correlation between PT1 expanded TCR counts and patch test score. It was expanded TCRs that formed significantly more large CDR3 similarity clusters than controls did.

During construction of the library, unique molecular identifiers were attached to individual cDNA molecules for quantitative, reproducible TCR counting. TCRdb analysed the RACE reads with MiXCR anew, one entry per CDR3 protein. The table lists 90,000 or so distinct CDR3 sequences, under 12% of them singletons. This TCR was sampled from a middle-aged man with alopecia areata. Some clones in this sample may be carry-over from other donors' samples. The sample consisted of whole blood, taken in connection with sensitization to the hapten diphenylcyclopropenone (DPC). This chain links TRBV7-2 with TRBJ2-2; 11 nucleotides match TRBD2. CDR3 loop: CASSLTSGKVNTGELFF. CDR3 sequence (DNA): TGTGCCAGCAGCCTGACTAGCGGGAAAGTGAACACCGGGGAGCTGTTTTTT. The variable domain in full, with the rest retrieved from reference TRBV7-2 and TRBJ2-2, is GAGVSQSPSNKVTEKGKDVELRCDPISGHTALYWYRQSLGQGLEFLIYFQGNSAPDKSGLPSDRFSAERTGGSVSTLTIQRTQQEDSAVYLCASSLTSGKVNTGELFFGEGSRLTVL.